This T cell receptor (beta chain) was recorded in a study of sequential checkpoint blockade in melanoma. Study-level findings and limits: Rising tumor T-cell fraction and clonality meant about 30 times likelier benefit.

This sample's treatment: randomized to nivolumab then ipilimumab (arm A) or the reverse (arm B). The CDR3 covers 14 residues. V was trimmed by 1 base and J by 8 bases, leaving 12 bases between them. CDR1 and CDR2 (germline): SGHNT, YENEEA. Some clones are missing from TCRdb's copy, which holds only in-frame ones; the method was immunoSEQ multiplex PCR. This sample has around 2,200 clones, with approximately 26% found just once. Turning to this clone: Its antigen remains unknown.

The TCR originated in a human donor with melanoma. Here the sequenced sample was tumor tissue (inferred from file names), taken from a patient given nivolumab and ipilimumab in sequence. This chain connects TRBV11-3 to TRBJ2-1; the D is unclear. Here the CDR3 DNA reads TGTGCCAGCAGCTTAGTGTCATTTATCGATGAGCAGTTCTTC. It is translated as CASSLVSFIDEQFF.